This paragraph reports one T cell receptor (beta chain). As processed by the authors: Estimation of nucleated cell counts relied on the amplification of reference gene primers. Assay: immunoSEQ multiplex PCR; the TCRdb copy retains only in-frame clones and omits some. The V and J calls and clone size come from that table; D and trimming were worked out from the DNA. This sample has around 160,000 clones; 70% to 90% occur once, and the top ten carry approximately 8%. The sample is drawn from a study of blood T cell repertoires in COVID-19. Whole-study context: Spain, Italy and the United States supplied samples that represented acute and convalescent COVID-19. PBMCs, B-cell-depleted T cells, or T cells provided the cDNA or gDNA that made up the material.

The CDR3 consists of 15 residues. V dropped 5 bases and J dropped 2 bases, with 13 bases sitting between them. CDR1 and CDR2 (germline): SGHTA, FQGNSA. The Seattle patients joined while their infection was active and were tracked longitudinally afterward. The rearrangement joins TRBV7-2 to TRBJ2-1, with D tentatively TRBD1 (6 bases). The specimen was peripheral blood. This receptor was taken from a woman aged 55 to 70 with COVID-19, enrolled during active disease. The CDR3 protein is CASSPRQDPYNEQFF. In DNA form, the CDR3 reads TGTGCCAGCAGCCCCAGACAGGATCCCTACAATGAGCAGTTCTTC.